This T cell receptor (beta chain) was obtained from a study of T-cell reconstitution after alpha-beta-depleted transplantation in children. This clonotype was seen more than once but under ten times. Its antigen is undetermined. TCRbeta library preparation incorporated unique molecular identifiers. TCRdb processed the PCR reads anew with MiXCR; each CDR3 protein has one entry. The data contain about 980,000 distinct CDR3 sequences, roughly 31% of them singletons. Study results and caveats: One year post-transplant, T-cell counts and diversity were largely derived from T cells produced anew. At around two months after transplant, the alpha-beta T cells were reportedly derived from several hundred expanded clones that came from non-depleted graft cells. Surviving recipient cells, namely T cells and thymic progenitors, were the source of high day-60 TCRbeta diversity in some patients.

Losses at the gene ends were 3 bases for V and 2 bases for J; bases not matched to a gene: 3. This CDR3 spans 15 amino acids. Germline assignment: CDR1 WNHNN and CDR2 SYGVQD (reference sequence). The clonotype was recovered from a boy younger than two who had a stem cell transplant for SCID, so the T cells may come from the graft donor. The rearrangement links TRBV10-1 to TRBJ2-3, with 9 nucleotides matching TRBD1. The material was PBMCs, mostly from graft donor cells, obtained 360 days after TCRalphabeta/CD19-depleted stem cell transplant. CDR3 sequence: CASSDGTGHTDTQYF. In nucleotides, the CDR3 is TGCGCCAGCAGTGACGGGACAGGGCACACAGATACGCAGTATTTT.